The present entry profiles one T cell receptor beta chain with its context. A modified ARM-PCR protocol with three rounds of nested PCR amplified TCRbeta. Each CDR3 protein is one row after TCRdb ran MiXCR on the multiplex PCR reads. The sample records fewer than 55,000 distinct CDR3 sequences, roughly two thirds being singletons. RNA was extracted from bulk tissue without any cell sorting. The normal lung tissue was taken more than 3 cm from the tumor edge. Donors were chemotherapy-naive, newly diagnosed lung cancer surgical patients in China, August–late 2014. This sample was taken from a study of tumor and adjacent non-tumor tissue in lung cancer. Study context: Samples averaged about 3.8 million productive TCRbeta reads each.

Germline V gene lookup returns CDR1 SQVTM and CDR2 ANQGSEA. This CDR3 region has 13 residues. Between the trimmed V and J ends, which lost 7 bases and 11 bases, there was a span of 20 bases. The V and J genes are TRBV29-1 and TRBJ2-2; D is perhaps TRBD2 (6 bases). The receptor comes from a woman aged 40 to 50 with non-small cell lung cancer. Sequenced: distant non-tumor lung tissue. CDR3: CSALAGNTVELFF. The CDR3 DNA sequence: TGCAGCGCTCTCGCGGGGAACACCGTTGAGCTGTTTTTT.